The next 7 T cell receptor beta chains were all read from a single sample in a study of early T cells in non-severe SARS-CoV-2 infection. TCRdb re-derived calls from the 5' RACE reads in MiXCR, one entry per CDR3 protein. The sample carries roughly 80,000 distinct CDR3 sequences, 8.5% to 10% recorded once. Material: whole blood. These receptors all stem from an adult who was a healthcare worker with PCR-confirmed SARS-CoV-2 infection or an uninfected control (not recorded which).

The gene calls are TRBV7-2 and TRBJ2-1; D is unresolved. This CDR3 comprises 15 residues. CDR1 and CDR2 (germline): SGHTA, FQGNSA. Trimming removed 5 bases from V and 0 bases from J, with 11 bases in between. The CDR3 loop reads CASSQTPSSYNEQFF. The CDR3 coding sequence is TGTGCCAGCAGCCAAACTCCGAGCTCCTACAATGAGCAGTTCTTC.

This clonotype was detected ten times or more. J is TRBJ2-1 and V is TRBV7-2; possibly TRBD1 or TRBD2 for D (5 bases each). CDR1 SGHTA and CDR2 FQGNSA come from the germline V gene. CDR3 size: 16 residues. Trimming left V 2 bases short and J 8 bases short, with 19 bases between. The CDR3 loop is CASSLPWGHRGDEQFF. Written as DNA, the CDR3 is TGTGCCAGCAGCTTACCCTGGGGCCACCGGGGCGATGAGCAGTTCTTC.

In this sample, this clonotype turned up many times. The chain links TRBV30 to TRBJ1-1, with D tentatively TRBD1 (6 bases). This CDR3 is 13 amino acids long. Germline loops: CDR1 GTSNPN, CDR2 SVGIG (reference sequence). With 5 bases removed from V and 3 bases from J, the gap between germline ends came to 13 bases. CDR3 residues: CAWERGGDTEAFF. In DNA, the CDR3 is TGTGCCTGGGAACGAGGGGGTGACACTGAAGCTTTCTTT.

This clonotype was seen at least ten times. This chain links TRBV30 with TRBJ1-2; a weak D match, TRBD1 (5 bases). Trimming cost V 3 bases and J 0 bases, with 14 bases left between them. This CDR3 is 15 amino acids long. Germline-derived CDR1 and CDR2 are GTSNPN and SVGIG (reference sequence). The CDR3 nucleotides are TGTGCCTGGAGCGTAAACAGGAAAGCTAACTATGGCTACACCTTC. Its translation is CAWSVNRKANYGYTF.

The chain is built from TRBV20-1 and TRBJ2-2; tentative D call: TRBD1 (5 bases). The CDR3 sequence is 14 residues long. Germline assignment: CDR1 DFQATT and CDR2 SNEGSKA (reference sequence). V was trimmed by 6 bases and J by 1 base, leaving 12 bases between them. The CDR3 region is CSAKKQGNTGELFF. As DNA, the CDR3 is TGCAGTGCCAAAAAGCAGGGGAACACCGGGGAGCTGTTTTTT.

This clonotype was picked up many times. The gene calls are TRBV18 and TRBJ1-2; the match to TRBD1 covers 9 bases. The CDR3 loop spans 13 amino acids. Germline CDR1 reads KGHSH; CDR2 reads LQKENI. Trimming at V came to 5 bases and at J to 6 bases, leaving 4 bases not matched to a gene. CDR3 in DNA: TGTGCCAGCTCAACCGACAGGGGGAATGGCTACACCTTC. As protein: CASSTDRGNGYTF.

This clonotype appeared a few times. The chain recombines TRBV28 with TRBJ2-3, with D perhaps assigned TRBD1 or TRBD2 (6 bases each). V was pared by 6 bases and J by 4 bases, with 17 bases between. This CDR3 is 15 amino acids long. Germline V lookup: CDR1 MDHEN, CDR2 SYDVKM. CDR3 region: CASSLTHGGADTQYF. As DNA, the CDR3 is TGTGCCAGCAGCCTTACCCACGGGGGCGCAGATACGCAGTATTTT.